This T cell receptor beta chain was sequenced during a study of technical replicates of blood from several donors. V was pared by 6 bases and J by 4 bases, with 16 bases of the junction left unmatched. Germline V CDR1 and CDR2: LNHNV, YYDKDF (reference sequence). The length of the CDR3 is 18 residues. Clones were read by immunoSEQ multiplex PCR, and TCRdb kept only the in-frame ones, dropping some. The top ten hold approximately 0.22% of the sample, which has some 91,000 clones, roughly 95% seen once. Sequenced material: T cells isolated from PBMCs. The sequence derives from a human donor in good health. The V and J genes are TRBV15 and TRBJ2-3, with 10 bases matching TRBD2. The CDR3 sequence: CATRSPLSGGLSADTQYF. CDR3 nucleotides: TGTGCCACCAGATCCCCTCTTAGCGGGGGGTTGAGTGCAGATACGCAGTATTTT. The variable domain in full, with the rest retrieved from reference TRBV15 and TRBJ2-3, is DAMVIQNPRYQVTQFGKPVTLSCSQTLNHNVMYWYQQKSSQAPKLLFHYYDKDFNNEADTPDNFQSRRPNTSFCFLDIRSPGLGDTAMYLCATRSPLSGGLSADTQYFGPGTRLTVL.